This record looks at one TCR beta chain sequence and its context. The antigen is unknown. The data were obtained in a study of CD8+ T cells in alopecia areata. Findings and limits, study-wide: Tofacitinib significantly reduced both scalp clonality and expanded CD8+ clones among the top 100. Whether baseline CD8+ expansion is linked to response remains uncertain, given a single nonresponder.

The trim removed 3 bases at V and 3 bases at J, leaving 6 bases unmatched. This CDR3 has 15 amino acids. The germline V gene has CDR1 GTSNPN and CDR2 SVGIG (reference sequence). The treatment was: oral pan-JAK inhibitor, 5-10 mg twice daily. Alopecia areata patients provided lesional scalp punch biopsies and peripheral blood. PBMCs provided sorted CD4+ and CD8+ T cells. TCR sequencing used cDNA made by reverse transcription of extracted RNA. Libraries were prepared by immunoSEQ multiplex PCR; TCRdb keeps only in-frame clonotypes and omits some of them. The sample lists about 210,000 clones; under 40% were seen once.

The TCR comes from a human donor with alopecia areata. The sequencing used CD4+ T cells sorted from blood, collected between weeks 30 and 35, from a patient treated with tofacitinib. V usage is TRBV30 and J usage is TRBJ2-3; TRBD1 matches at 10 bases. CDR3 sequence reads: CAWRSGQGRTDTQYF. The CDR3 DNA sequence: TGTGCCTGGAGGTCGGGACAGGGGAGGACAGATACGCAGTATTTT.